Listed here are 6 T cell receptor beta chains from one sample, sequenced in a study of T-cell memory formation after mild COVID-19 (dated by TCRdb to the early 2020s). The library was produced with 5' RACE. The reads were generated on an Illumina NovaSeq 6000. Using fastp at Q25 and MiXCR, TCRdb reprocessed the public reads and kept productive beta chains. Identical CDR3 proteins give one entry, which carries the most common genes and DNA. The sample contains a few hundred thousand distinct CDR3 sequences, approximately 16% of them found a single time. Around 22% of the sample is in the top ten clones. The sequencing input was PBMCs or a T cell subset sorted from them (not recorded which). Receptors were obtained from a man between 18 and 29 years old who had mild COVID-19 (a few samples of this study predate the infection). The sample titles of this study are shuffled in the database, so cell type and time point are left out; the donor was told from shared clones.

The V and J genes are TRBV7-2 and TRBJ1-2; 7 bases map to TRBD1. The CDR3 totals 16 residues. The V gene end was trimmed by 2 bases and the J gene end by 3 bases; junction bases not matched to a gene: 9. Germline V gene lookup returns CDR1 SGHTA and CDR2 FQGNSA. The CDR3 loop is CASSLSGGQRHYGYTF. CDR3 DNA sequence: TGTGCCAGCAGCTTATCGGGGGGACAGAGACACTATGGCTACACCTTC.

This clonotype occurred a few times. The V call is TRBV4-3, the J call TRBJ1-5; D is unclear. Germline V CDR1 and CDR2: LGHNA, YSLEER. Trimming took off 0 bases at V and 7 bases at J, with 7 bases between the two ends. The CDR3 spans 13 residues. This CDR3 is CASSQEVDQPQHF. Here the CDR3 DNA reads TGCGCCAGCAGCCAAGAGGTTGACCAGCCCCAGCATTTT.

This clonotype has just a few counts. The chain combines TRBV7-2 with TRBJ2-7, with a possible D match to TRBD1 (6 bases). The CDR3 runs to 14 residues. Germline V gene sequence: CDR1 SGHTA, CDR2 FQGNSA. V was clipped by 5 bases and J by 4 bases, with 15 bases between them. This CDR3 reads CASSQQGGLYEQYV. In DNA form, the CDR3 reads TGTGCCAGCAGCCAACAGGGTGGACTGTACGAGCAGTACGTC.

This clonotype occurred many times. V gene TRBV23-1 combines with J gene TRBJ2-2, with 7 nucleotides matching TRBD2. TRBV23-1 is placed among ORFs of uncertain function. CDR3 size: 17 residues. The ends lost 1 base at V and 2 bases at J; junction bases unmatched: 7. As DNA, the CDR3 is TGCGCCAGCAGTCAATGTGGGCGGGGGAGAAACACCGGGGAGCTGTTTTTT. Protein: CASSQCGRGRNTGELFF.

This clonotype was counted many times. The genes are TRBV7-2 and TRBJ1-1; D is uncertain. Germline CDR1 SGHTA, CDR2 FQGNSA. The V end was cut by 0 bases, the J end by 3 bases, with 8 bases between. The CDR3 runs to 14 residues. DNA for the CDR3: TGTGCCAGCAGCTTAGCCAAGTGGCACACTGAAGCTTTCTTT. Translated: CASSLAKWHTEAFF.

The chain has TRBV20-1 and TRBJ2-1; TRBD2 aligns across 11 bases. Germline CDR1 is DFQATT and CDR2 is SNEGSKA (reference sequence). The CDR3 loop spans 16 amino acids. V lost 1 base and J lost 3; bases outside the gene matches: 5. The CDR3 protein is CSARVLLAGGYNEQFF. CDR3 coding DNA: TGCAGTGCTAGAGTACTCCTAGCGGGGGGCTACAATGAGCAGTTCTTC.